This T cell receptor (beta chain) was documented in a study of shared clonotypes between healthy human individuals. Study-wide findings and caveats: Around 5% of naive CD4 clonotypes were shared across a few donors. In the sorted subsets, rarefaction showed sequencing was incomplete despite large depth.

Germline loops: CDR1 MDHEN, CDR2 SYDVKM. V trimming: 2 bases; J trimming: 4 bases; junction bases outside the gene matches: 5. The CDR3 extends over 15 amino acids. As for this clone: Its antigen is unknown.

Sequencing used immunoSEQ multiplex PCR; TCRdb keeps in-frame clones, though not all of them. Counted here are some 2.3 million clones, roughly 93% occurring once; the ten biggest clones make up under 0.45%. The receptor was derived from a man aged 18 to 30 in good health. Some clones in this sample may be carry-over from other donors' samples. The gene calls are TRBV28 and TRBJ2-5, with 9 bases identical to TRBD1. Sample: naive CD4+ T cells from PBMCs. The subset here: CD45RA+ positively selected. For the CDR3, the DNA is TGTGCCAGCAGTTTAAGACAGGGGGTGAGAGAGACCCAGTACTTC. Its translation: CASSLRQGVRETQYF. The full variable domain, in which reference TRBV28 and TRBJ2-5 provide the parts outside the CDR3, is DVKVTQSSRYLVKRTGEKVFLECVQDMDHENMFWYRQDPGLGLRLIYFSYDVKMKEKGDIPEGYSVSREKKERFSLILESASTNQTSMYLCASSLRQGVRETQYFGPGTRLLVL.